Shown below are 15 T cell receptor beta chains from a single sample sequenced in a study of quantifying T cell responses using KT2 cells. Overall study: cDNA was made from DNase-treated RNA using alpha and beta constant primers.

The cDNA 3' end received a ligated oligonucleotide with a UMI. First-round PCR used about 4 cycles and beta primers RC1.1 and RC1.2 covering TRBC1 and TRBC2. TCRdb reprocessed the UMI-ligation and nested PCR reads via MiXCR and lists one record per CDR3 protein. The data hold approximately 60,000 distinct CDR3 sequences, with about 12% observed a single time. The sample taken for sequencing was PBMCs spiked with cells of the T cell clone KT2. These receptors were obtained from a human donor.

This clonotype has more than one count but fewer than ten. This sequence joins TRBV20-1 and TRBJ2-7, with a possible D match to TRBD2 (6 bases). The CDR3 covers 15 residues. V gave up 3 bases and J gave up 1 base, with 16 bases separating them. Germline values: CDR1 DFQATT, CDR2 SNEGSKA (reference sequence). The CDR3 here is CSASVRGRPSYEQYF. Written as DNA, the CDR3 is TGCAGTGCTAGCGTGCGGGGCAGACCGTCCTACGAGCAGTACTTC.

This clonotype has a count of ten or more. The genes are TRBV20-1 and TRBJ2-1; 10 nucleotides line up with TRBD2. Losses at the gene ends were 2 bases for V and 1 base for J; bases not matched to a gene: 5. The germline gives CDR1 DFQATT, CDR2 SNEGSKA (reference sequence). The CDR3 has 16 amino acids. The CDR3 loop is CSARFTSGISYNEQFF. DNA of the CDR3: TGCAGTGCTAGATTCACTAGCGGGATTTCCTACAATGAGCAGTTCTTC.

The chain employs TRBV28 and TRBJ2-3; TRBD2 matches at 7 bases. J was trimmed by 0 bases and V by 4 bases; bases with no gene match: 7. CDR3 size: 16 residues. Per germline, CDR1 MDHEN and CDR2 SYDVKM. The CDR3 coding sequence is TGTGCCAGCAGTTGGGAAGCGGGGACTAGCACAGATACGCAGTATTTT. Translation: CASSWEAGTSTDTQYF.

V and J are TRBV6-6 and TRBJ2-7; D may be TRBD1 or TRBD2 (5 bases each). V was clipped by 11 bases and J by 7 bases, with 18 bases between them. From germline, CDR1 is MNHNY and CDR2 SVGAGI (reference sequence). The CDR3 spans 12 residues. CDR3 DNA sequence: TGTGCCTGTAGGACAAGGTCGGGAGAGCAGTACTTC. Translation: CACRTRSGEQYF.

The rearrangement joins TRBV27 to TRBJ2-7; 9 bases are shared with TRBD2. The CDR3 extends over 15 amino acids. Germline CDR1 MNHEY, CDR2 SMNVEV (reference sequence). V was clipped by 3 bases and J by 7 bases; unmatched bases: 10. The CDR3 coding sequence is TGTGCCAGCAGTTTTATAAGCGGGGGGATAGGGGAGCAGTACTTC. Amino acid sequence: CASSFISGGIGEQYF.

This clonotype was seen a few times. This sequence joins TRBV6-1 and TRBJ1-1, with D uncertain. Trimming pared 5 bases from V and 3 bases from J, leaving 10 bases between. This CDR3 region has 13 residues. Per the germline V gene, CDR1 is MNHNS and CDR2 is SASEGT. The CDR3 region has the DNA TGTGCCAGCAGTTTTAACGTAGACACTGAAGCTTTCTTT. It encodes CASSFNVDTEAFF.

This chain links TRBV5-5 with TRBJ2-7, with 9 bases that match TRBD1. This CDR3 spans 13 amino acids. Per germline, CDR1 SGHKS and CDR2 YYEKEE (reference sequence). V lost 6 bases to trimming and J lost 5 bases; unmatched junction nucleotides: 6. CDR3 residues: CASTSGTGNEQYF. Here the CDR3 DNA reads TGTGCCAGCACCTCCGGGACAGGGAACGAGCAGTACTTC.

There are many counts of this clonotype. The chain couples TRBV10-3 to TRBJ1-1; 7 bases match TRBD1. CDR3 length: 14 residues. Germline V gene lookup returns CDR1 ENHRY and CDR2 SYGVKD. J was trimmed by 6 bases and V by 3 bases; bases with no gene match: 7. The CDR3 protein is CAISEQGKDSEAFF. CDR3 coding DNA: TGTGCCATCAGTGAACAGGGGAAGGACTCTGAAGCTTTCTTT.

There are a few counts of this clonotype. The chain employs TRBV7-8 and TRBJ2-5; 10 nucleotides agree with TRBD2. With 5 bases clipped from V and 3 bases from J, the junction kept 6 bases outside the gene matches. The CDR3 has 15 residues. CDR1 is SGHVS and CDR2 is FQNEAQ in the germline V gene. This CDR3 reads CASSKAGGPKETQYF. DNA of the CDR3: TGTGCCAGCAGCAAAGCGGGGGGGCCAAAAGAGACCCAGTACTTC.

The gene calls are TRBV7-2 and TRBJ2-7; 7 positions match TRBD2. This CDR3 contains 15 residues. V shed 6 bases and J 4 bases; nucleotides not matched to a gene: 12. Germline values: CDR1 SGHTA, CDR2 FQGNSA. The chain's CDR3 is CASSPGGGPSYEQYF. For the CDR3, the DNA is TGTGCCAGCAGTCCCGGCGGGGGACCTTCTTACGAGCAGTACTTC.

The chain uses TRBV20-1 and TRBJ2-4, with 9 positions matching TRBD1. The CDR3 spans 15 residues. The V segment lost 4 bases and the J segment 1 base; nucleotides outside the gene matches: 5. The germline CDR1 and CDR2 sequences are DFQATT and SNEGSKA (reference sequence). The CDR3 region has the DNA TGCAGTGCTACCACCGGGACAGGGGCCAAAAACATTCAGTACTTC. Its protein is CSATTGTGAKNIQYF.

In its sample, this clonotype was seen a few times. Here the CDR3 DNA reads TGTGCCATCAGTGCGAACTCGCGAGGGGAGACCCAGTACTTC. Translated: CAISANSRGETQYF. This chain joins TRBV10-3 and TRBJ2-5; weak D call: TRBD2 (5 bases). Trimming left V 4 bases short and J 5 bases short, with 14 bases between. The germline CDR1 and CDR2 sequences are ENHRY and SYGVKD. This CDR3 region has 14 residues.

The rearrangement uses TRBV6-1 and TRBJ2-3, with a weak D call TRBD2 (6 bases). This CDR3 has 15 amino acids. Germline V gene lookup returns CDR1 MNHNS and CDR2 SASEGT. V dropped 5 bases and J dropped 6 bases, with 18 bases sitting between them. The CDR3 region has the DNA TGTGCCAGCAGTCCCTACGGGGGATCGGCTGATACGCAGTATTTT. Translating gives CASSPYGGSADTQYF.

The J gene is TRBJ2-1, the V gene TRBV20-1; D tentatively reads TRBD1 or TRBD2 (5 bases each). This CDR3 is 14 amino acids long. Germline values: CDR1 DFQATT, CDR2 SNEGSKA (reference sequence). V lost 6 bases and J lost 7, with 19 bases in between. DNA of the CDR3: TGCAGTGCGCCGGCCGGGGACCTAGAGAATGAGCAGTTCTTC. It translates to CSAPAGDLENEQFF.

The J gene is TRBJ2-3, the V gene TRBV7-3, with 8 bases lining up with TRBD2. Germline-derived CDR1 and CDR2 are SGHTA and FQGTGA. V gave up 3 bases and J gave up 3 bases; unmatched junction bases: 8. This CDR3 contains 16 residues. As DNA, the CDR3 is TGTGCCAGCAGCTTTGGGCAGCGGGAGTCAACAGATACGCAGTATTTT. The encoded protein is CASSFGQRESTDTQYF. The whole variable domain, filled in from reference TRBV7-3 and TRBJ2-3, reads GAGVSQTPSNKVTEKGKYVELRCDPISGHTALYWYRQSLGQGPEFLIYFQGTGAADDSGLPNDRFFAVRPEGSVSTLKIQRTERGDSAVYLCASSFGQRESTDTQYFGPGTRLTVL.